These 22 T cell receptor beta chains share one sample of origin, sequenced in a study of shared clonotypes between healthy human individuals. Naive CD8 cells lacked CD45RO and underwent positive selection for CCR7, leaving out terminally differentiated effector memory CD45RA+ cells. Measured with immunoSEQ multiplex PCR; TCRdb has only the in-frame clones, and not every one. The sample records roughly 2 million clones, just under 95% being singletons. Source material: naive CD8+ T cells sorted from blood. These receptor sequences come from a man aged 18-30 years in good health.

This chain uses TRBV19 with TRBJ1-1; D gene unclear. The CDR3 spans 12 residues. V was shortened by 7 bases and J by 1 base, with 7 bases between the two germline ends. CDR1 and CDR2 (germline): LNHDA, SQIVND (reference sequence). The CDR3 DNA follows: TGTGCCAGTAATCCGGGGAACACTGAAGCTTTCTTT. Residues: CASNPGNTEAFF. Filled out from reference TRBV19 and TRBJ1-1, the complete variable domain reads DGGITQSPKYLFRKEGQNVTLSCEQNLNHDAMYWYRQDPGQGLRLIYYSQIVNDFQKGDIAEGYSVSREKKESFPLTVTSAQKNPTAFYLCASNPGNTEAFFGQGTRLTVV.

The chain has TRBV6-5 and TRBJ2-5, with unresolved D. The V gene lost 11 bases and the J gene lost 1 base, with 8 bases spanning the gap. The CDR3 contains 11 residues. Germline lookup yields CDR1 MNHEY and CDR2 SVGAGI. The CDR3: CASDIQETQYF. The CDR3 DNA follows: TGTGCCTCCGACATCCAAGAGACCCAGTACTTC.

The chain recombines TRBV15 with TRBJ1-2; D gene unclear. The V gene's germline CDR1 is LNHNV and CDR2 YYDKDF (reference sequence). This CDR3 region has 15 residues. Trimming shortened V by 0 bases and J by 4 bases, and 12 bases separated the two germline ends. As DNA, the CDR3 is TGTGCCACCAGCAGAGACCGGGATCTCTTCTATGGCTACACCTTC. Amino acid sequence: CATSRDRDLFYGYTF.

The chain recombines TRBV28 with TRBJ2-2, with D possibly being TRBD1 or TRBD2 (6 bases each). Per the germline V gene, CDR1 is MDHEN and CDR2 is SYDVKM. The CDR3 consists of 17 residues. V lost 3 bases to trimming and J lost 7 bases, with 21 bases between them. CDR3 coding DNA: TGTGCCAGCAGTTTGCCCGCCACGGGGGCCGGAGGCGGGGAGCTGTTTTTT. Translated, it gives CASSLPATGAGGGELFF. The variable domain in full, with the rest retrieved from reference TRBV28 and TRBJ2-2, is DVKVTQSSRYLVKRTGEKVFLECVQDMDHENMFWYRQDPGLGLRLIYFSYDVKMKEKGDIPEGYSVSREKKERFSLILESASTNQTSMYLCASSLPATGAGGGELFFGEGSRLTVL.

Notes on this clone: Other nucleotide sequences from this sample produce the same CDR3. V is TRBV9 and J is TRBJ2-7; weak D call: TRBD1 (6 bases). The CDR3 sequence is 14 residues long. With 0 bases removed from V and 2 bases from J, the gap between germline ends came to 9 bases. Per the germline V gene, CDR1 is SGDLS and CDR2 is YYNGEE. This CDR3 is CASSVAGGPYEQYF. As DNA, the CDR3 is TGTGCCAGCAGCGTAGCTGGGGGCCCCTACGAGCAGTACTTC.

The rearrangement joins TRBV7-9 to TRBJ1-2; 8 bases fit TRBD1. V was pared by 4 bases and J by 6 bases, with 7 bases of the junction left unmatched. The CDR3 spans 14 residues. Germline-derived CDR1 and CDR2 are SEHNR and FQNEAQ (reference sequence). The CDR3 DNA is TGTGCCAGCAGCTCGACAGGGGATATCAATGGCTACACCTTC. This translates into CASSSTGDINGYTF.

The V and J genes are TRBV13 and TRBJ1-2, with D possibly being TRBD1 (6 bases). The germline CDR1 and CDR2 sequences are PRHDT and FYEKMQ (reference sequence). V was clipped by 5 bases and J by 5 bases, with 12 bases between them. The CDR3 spans 13 residues. CDR3 nucleotides: TGTGCCAGCAGCGAACGGACAGTTTATGGCTACACCTTC. Translation: CASSERTVYGYTF. The full variable domain, with the rest looked up from reference TRBV13 and TRBJ1-2, is AAGVIQSPRHLIKEKRETATLKCYPIPRHDTVYWYQQGPGQDPQFLISFYEKMQSDKGSIPDRFSAQQFSDYHSELNMSSLELGDSALYFCASSERTVYGYTFGSGTRLTVV.

Concerning this clone: The same CDR3 arises from other DNA sequences in this sample as well. CDR3 coding DNA: TGCGCCAGCAGCCAGGCACCTTCCTACGAGCAGTACTTC. Amino acids: CASSQAPSYEQYF. This chain joins TRBV4-3 and TRBJ2-7; no firm D call. V lost 3 bases, J lost 1 base, and 7 bases lay in between. The CDR3 spans 13 residues. Germline V gene lookup returns CDR1 LGHNA and CDR2 YSLEER.

The V and J genes are TRBV6-1 and TRBJ1-2, with D perhaps TRBD1 (5 bases). V was shortened by 2 bases and J by 7 bases, with 14 bases between the two germline ends. The CDR3 covers 14 residues. Germline V gives CDR1 MNHNS, CDR2 SASEGT. The CDR3: CASSETPGSSGYTF. The DNA for the CDR3 is TGTGCCAGCAGTGAAACCCCAGGGTCAAGTGGCTACACCTTC.

The rearrangement joins TRBV7-9 to TRBJ2-3, with unresolved D. V was cut by 2 bases and J by 5 bases, with 5 bases left in between. The germline V gene has CDR1 SEHNR and CDR2 FQNEAQ (reference sequence). This CDR3 has 12 residues. The CDR3 DNA reads TGTGCCAGCAGCTTATATGTAGATACGCAGTATTTT. Protein: CASSLYVDTQYF.

The chain has TRBV29-1 and TRBJ2-7; a possible D gene is TRBD1 (5 bases). V was cut by 6 bases and J by 2 bases, with 11 bases left in between. The CDR3 spans 12 residues. CDR1 and CDR2 (germline): SQVTM, ANQGSEA. CDR3 nucleotide sequence: TGCAGCGTCCGCCCAGGGACCTACGAGCAGTACTTC. Amino acid sequence: CSVRPGTYEQYF.

The chain couples TRBV9 to TRBJ2-3, with D tentatively TRBD2 (5 bases). V lost 4 bases and J 0 bases, leaving 18 bases between the germline ends. This CDR3 spans 17 amino acids. Germline V gene data show CDR1 as SGDLS and CDR2 as YYNGEE. CDR3: CASSFHRTRASTDTQYF. DNA of the CDR3: TGTGCCAGCAGCTTTCATCGGACTCGTGCTAGCACAGATACGCAGTATTTT.

The chain carries TRBV6-5 and TRBJ1-3; D not certain. Germline CDR1 is MNHEY and CDR2 is SVGAGI. The V gene lost 6 bases and the J gene lost 0 bases, with 9 bases spanning the gap. This CDR3 has 14 amino acids. The CDR3 region has the DNA TGTGCCAGCAGCGAGGGAAACTCTGGAAACACCATATATTTT. Translated: CASSEGNSGNTIYF.

This chain links TRBV6-1 with TRBJ2-7; 7 bases fit TRBD1. The CDR3 has 14 amino acids. V trimming: 5 bases; J trimming: 0 bases; junction bases outside the gene matches: 4. Germline CDR1 MNHNS, CDR2 SASEGT. The CDR3 sequence: CASSPDRNSYEQYF. The CDR3 DNA is TGTGCCAGCAGTCCGGACAGGAACTCCTACGAGCAGTACTTC.

The chain joins TRBV28 to TRBJ1-2; D call uncertain. This CDR3 is built from 10 residues. Trimming pared 6 bases from V and 4 bases from J, leaving 3 bases between. Looked up from germline, CDR1 is MDHEN and CDR2 is SYDVKM. This chain's CDR3 is CASRRYGYTF. CDR3 in DNA: TGTGCCAGCAGGCGCTATGGCTACACCTTC.

The V call is TRBV6-5, the J call TRBJ1-1; a weak D match, TRBD1 (5 bases). Trimming cost V 5 bases and J 3 bases, with 10 bases left between them. Germline V gene data show CDR1 as MNHEY and CDR2 as SVGAGI. CDR3 length: 13 residues. The CDR3: CASSIGADTEAFF. The CDR3 DNA reads as TGTGCCAGCAGTATTGGGGCCGACACTGAAGCTTTCTTT.

The chain recombines TRBV5-8 with TRBJ2-5, with D perhaps TRBD2 (6 bases). Trimming cost V 5 bases and J 0 bases, with 20 bases left between them. The CDR3 sequence is 17 residues long. Per germline, CDR1 SGHTS and CDR2 YDEGEE. CDR3: CASSRDFRKEYQETQYF. DNA for the CDR3: TGTGCCAGCAGTAGGGACTTTAGGAAGGAGTACCAAGAGACCCAGTACTTC.

This sequence joins TRBV19 and TRBJ1-1; no clear D. This CDR3 region has 15 residues. Germline V gives CDR1 LNHDA, CDR2 SQIVND (reference sequence). Trimming took 2 bases from V and 4 from J, leaving 14 bases between them. CDR3 nucleotide sequence: TGTGCCAGTAGTATAACCCCTCCAGCGTCCACTGAAGCTTTCTTT. It is translated as CASSITPPASTEAFF.

The rearrangement uses TRBV7-2 and TRBJ1-3, with D possibly matching TRBD1 (5 bases). This CDR3 spans 16 amino acids. V dropped 1 base and J dropped 4 bases, with 14 bases sitting between them. CDR1 and CDR2 from the germline V gene are SGHTA and FQGNSA. The CDR3 DNA reads as TGTGCCAGCAGCTTAGTGACAGAAGGGGTCGGAAACACCATATATTTT. Its protein product is CASSLVTEGVGNTIYF.

The V gene is TRBV7-2, the J gene TRBJ1-2; D may be TRBD1 (5 bases). Germline V gives CDR1 SGHTA, CDR2 FQGNSA. This CDR3 comprises 16 residues. Trimming cost V 2 bases and J 4 bases, with 17 bases left between them. CDR3: CASSLLGQDTFYGYTF. In DNA form, the CDR3 reads TGTGCCAGCAGCTTACTAGGGCAGGACACCTTCTATGGCTACACCTTC.

To note about this clone: Additional DNA sequences in this sample encode the identical CDR3. This chain connects TRBV30 to TRBJ1-6; TRBD1 agrees at 8 bases. Losses at the gene ends were 8 bases for V and 5 bases for J; bases not matched to a gene: 5. The CDR3 loop spans 13 amino acids. Germline CDR1 GTSNPN, CDR2 SVGIG (reference sequence). CDR3 amino acids: CAGGTGHNSPLHF. CDR3 sequence (DNA): TGTGCCGGTGGGACAGGACATAATTCACCCCTCCACTTT. Based on the CDR3 plus reference TRBV30 and TRBJ1-6, the full variable domain is SQTIHQWPATLVQPVGSPLSLECTVEGTSNPNLYWYRQAAGRGLQLLFYSVGIGQISSEVPQNLSASRPQDRQFILSSKKLLLSDSGFYLCAGGTGHNSPLHFGNGTRLTVT.

CDR3 residues: CASNPLDPDTQYF. The CDR3 bases are TGTGCCAGCAACCCCCTTGATCCAGATACGCAGTATTTT. V and J are TRBV27 and TRBJ2-3; D remains unclear. Germline CDR1 reads MNHEY; CDR2 reads SMNVEV (reference sequence). With 7 bases removed from V and 4 bases from J, the gap between germline ends came to 12 bases. The CDR3 sequence is 13 residues long.